This is a list of T cell receptor beta chains from one sample in a study of CD4 T cell repertoires in COVID-19. TCRdb keeps only in-frame clones here, not all; method: immunoSEQ multiplex PCR. The sample lists some 80,000 clones, roughly 80% occurring once. Sequences were derived from CD4+ T cells from peripheral blood, sampled after recovery from COVID-19. These receptors all stem from a human donor who had COVID-19. Each CDR3 is given with its conserved first and last residue. Each record gives: V gene, J gene, clone size, D gene, CDR3 DNA, CDR3 protein. The D gene is left open where the match is weak. Size is omitted from some rows. Given values are once, few, many or a class for expanded clones.

>TRBV4-1|TRBJ1-6|.|TRBD1
TGCGCCAGCAGCCAAGATCGGGGCAGGGGGATTAATTCACCCCTCCACTTT
CASSQDRGRGINSPLHF
>TRBV7-3|TRBJ1-3|.|.
TGTGCCAGCAGCTTAAGGTTAGGGTCTGGAAACACCATATATTTT
CASSLRLGSGNTIYF
>TRBV6-5|TRBJ2-3|.|.
TGTGCCAGCAGTTACTCTTCAGGGCAAGGCACGCAGTATTTT
CASSYSSGQGTQYF
>TRBV29-1|TRBJ2-1|few|.
TGCAGCGTTGTAGTGGGGGGGCGAAGCTACAATGAGCAGTTCTTC
CSVVVGGRSYNEQFF
>TRBV10-2|TRBJ2-7|.|.
TGCGCCAGCAGTGGTGGGGCGGAATCCTCCTACGAGCAGTACTTC
CASSGGAESSYEQYF
>TRBV25-1|TRBJ1-2|.|TRBD1
TGTGCCAGCAGTGATGGGACAGGGGGCGAAGGGAGGTATGGCTACACCTTC
CASSDGTGGEGRYGYTF
>TRBV7-9|TRBJ1-4|.|.
TGTGCCAGCAGCTTAGTCGGCGCAACTAATGAAAAACTGTTTTTT
CASSLVGATNEKLFF
>TRBV11-3|TRBJ2-7|.|TRBD1
TGTGCCAGCAGCAGCCGAACAGGGGTCGAGCAGTACTTC
CASSSRTGVEQYF
>TRBV18|TRBJ2-2|.|TRBD2
TGTGCCAGCTCCCAGACTAGCGGGGGCCTCGGGGAGCTGTTTTTT
CASSQTSGGLGELFF
>TRBV5-4|TRBJ1-4|.|.
TGTGCCAGCAGCCCCTCTGGGGCCACTAATGAAAAACTGTTTTTT
CASSPSGATNEKLFF
>TRBV20-1|TRBJ2-1|.|.
TGCAGTGCTAGAGGGCGGGCCGAGCAGTTCTTC
CSARGRAEQFF